The sequence of this T cell receptor (beta chain) was determined in a study of metastatic and nonmetastatic thyroid tumors. About the study: Repertoires from malignant and benign thyroid patients were compared across blood and tumor or nodule tissue.

Ahead of thyroid surgery, no patient had received treatment of any kind. Germline assignment: CDR1 LNHDA and CDR2 SQIVND (reference sequence). This CDR3 contains 12 residues. V lost 2 bases and J lost 4, with 5 bases in between. As handled by the study authors: CDR3 was compared across clinicopathological groups, and the resulting differences were used to build a distant-metastasis classifier for papillary thyroid cancer. TCRdb reassembled clones from the PCR reads with MiXCR. TCRdb's processing, not the authors', yielded these V and J calls. The table has some 69,000 clones, more than 13% seen once. Study-level findings and limits: It was reported that TCR beta diversity was significantly higher in malignant thyroid tumors than benign nodules, in blood and tumor.

As concerns this clone: What it binds is unknown.

The TCR comes from a male donor with papillary thyroid cancer or a benign thyroid nodule (not recorded which). Some clones in this sample may be carry-over from other donors' samples. The material sequenced was blood. The V and J genes are TRBV19 and TRBJ2-5; TRBD1 might be the D (5 bases). The CDR3 is CASSIRGETQYF. The CDR3 bases are TGTGCCAGTAGTATAAGGGGAGAGACCCAGTACTTC.